This TCR beta chain came from a study of T-cell reconstitution after alpha-beta-depleted transplantation in children (dated by TCRdb to 2015 to 2016). As for the study more broadly: Using TCR repertoire profiling, the study quantitatively followed how T-cell immune reconstitution unfolded in children after TCRalphabeta/CD19-depleted allogeneic hematopoietic cell transplantation. What the study reported, not specific to this receptor: The high TCRbeta diversity at day 60 in some patients was ascribed to recipient T cells and intrathymic progenitors that had survived conditioning. About two months after transplant, the apparently early recovery of alphabetaT-cell counts reportedly depended on just several hundred clones that had expanded rapidly and came from non-depleted graft cells. Over subsequent months, a decline in hyperexpanded clone frequencies was noted, and after one year, T-cell counts and TCRbeta diversity were mostly ascribed to newly produced T cells.

The germline V gene sets CDR1 to LGHNA and CDR2 to YNFKEQ. At the junction V is shortened by 4 bases and J by 1 base, with 16 bases in between. Inclusive of the bounding cysteine and phenylalanine, the CDR3 is 16 residues long. Only the CDR3 region is kept as DNA, spanning 48 bases read in frame from base 1. This clonotype was seen many times. Its antigen remains undetermined. Per-base quality was not reported, and no clone a single base away is much larger than it. The library was produced with PCR. Instrument used: Illumina HiSeq 2500. To normalize quantification of the TCRbeta repertoire, the TCR libraries were built with molecular barcoding that relied on unique molecular identifiers. The public reads were reprocessed in TCRdb via fastp at Q25 and MiXCR, keeping in-frame beta chains. Each entry merges the rows of one CDR3 protein and shows their most common DNA and genes. In all, the sample holds roughly 240,000 distinct CDR3 sequences, and approximately 8.9% of those were seen once. The ten biggest clones cover less than 8% of the sample.

The treatment or condition label for this specimen denotes: allogeneic hematopoietic cell transplantation with graft depleted of TCRalphabeta T cells and CD19 B cells. The transplant recipients were children given TCRalphabeta/CD19-depleted allogeneic hematopoietic cell grafts. This receptor was obtained from a male patient younger than 18 who had a stem cell transplant for acute lymphoblastic leukemia, so the T cells may come from the graft donor. The specimen was PBMCs, mostly from graft donor cells, collected 180 days after TCRalphabeta/CD19-depleted stem cell transplant. The V gene is TRBV4-2 and the J gene is TRBJ1-1; the D segment could be TRBD1, given 5 matching bases. The encoded CDR3 is CASSLAEGTGNTEAFF. The DNA is as follows: TGTGCCAGCAGCCTCGCGGAAGGGACGGGGAACACTGAAGCTTTCTTT.